The T cell receptor beta chain described here comes from a study of T cell repertoires in cytomegalovirus infection. Overall study context: HLA-B-restricted CMV epitopes that are well studied, plus recently identified HLA-C-restricted ones, were used by the study. Public TCR beta signature analysis indicated the presence of both CMV infection and matching HLA type. Notes on the study in general: HLA-C-restricted CMV-specific TCR beta clonotypes prevailed in the ex vivo response. The cumulative frequency of public TCR beta families distinguished individuals who carried CMV together with the relevant HLA.

One entry per CDR3 protein, called by TCRdb with MiXCR from the reads. The repertoire holds hundreds of thousands of distinct CDR3 sequences, with roughly 30% as singletons. A note on this clonotype: Its specificity is not known.

V lost 1 base and J 2 bases, leaving 9 bases between the germline ends. Germline CDR1 and CDR2: MGHRA and YSYEKL. The CDR3 runs to 14 residues. V and J are TRBV4-1 and TRBJ2-7; D unclear. This TCR came from a human donor in good health (CMV status not recorded). Some clones in this sample may be carry-over from other donors' samples. Here the sequenced sample was cultured CD8+ T cells from PBMCs, taken from culture after CMV antigen stimulation. The CDR3 loop reads CASSQGSRTYEQYF. CDR3 in DNA: TGCGCCAGCAGCCAAGGATCCAGAACCTACGAGCAGTACTTC.